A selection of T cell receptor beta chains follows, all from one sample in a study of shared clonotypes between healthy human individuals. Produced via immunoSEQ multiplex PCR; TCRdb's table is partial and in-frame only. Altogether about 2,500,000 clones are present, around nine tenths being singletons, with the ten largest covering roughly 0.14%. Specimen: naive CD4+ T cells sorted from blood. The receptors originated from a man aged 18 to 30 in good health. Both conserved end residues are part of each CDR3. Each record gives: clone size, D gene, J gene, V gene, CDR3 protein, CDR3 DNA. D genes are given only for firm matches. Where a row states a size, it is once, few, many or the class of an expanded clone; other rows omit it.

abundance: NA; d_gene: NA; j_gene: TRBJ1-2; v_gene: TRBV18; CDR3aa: CASSPGQGYGYTF; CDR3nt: TGTGCCAGCTCACCAGGGCAGGGCTATGGCTACACCTTC
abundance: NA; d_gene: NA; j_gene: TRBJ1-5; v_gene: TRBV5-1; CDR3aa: CASSLGGDQPQHF; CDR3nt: TGCGCCAGCAGCTTGGGAGGTGATCAGCCCCAGCATTTT
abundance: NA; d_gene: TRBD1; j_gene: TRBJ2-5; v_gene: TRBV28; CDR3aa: CASSIMTGDVRETQYF; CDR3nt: TGTGCCAGCAGTATAATGACAGGGGATGTGCGAGAGACCCAGTACTTC
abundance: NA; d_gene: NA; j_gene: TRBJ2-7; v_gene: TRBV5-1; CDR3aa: CASSSGHPSREQYF; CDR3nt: TGCGCCAGCAGCTCTGGACATCCTTCCAGGGAGCAGTACTTC
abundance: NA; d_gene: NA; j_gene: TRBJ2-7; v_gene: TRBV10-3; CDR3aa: CAISESIGGEQYF; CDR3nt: TGTGCCATCAGTGAGTCGATAGGGGGCGAGCAGTACTTC
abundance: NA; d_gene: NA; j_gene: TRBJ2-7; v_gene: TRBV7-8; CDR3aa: CASSLSRDQYEQYF; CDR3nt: TGTGCCAGCAGCTTATCCAGGGACCAATACGAGCAGTACTTC
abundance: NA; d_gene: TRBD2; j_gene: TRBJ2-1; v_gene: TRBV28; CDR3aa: CASSSAKTSGGNNEQFF; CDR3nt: TGTGCCAGCAGTTCGGCCAAGACTAGCGGGGGGAATAATGAGCAGTTCTTC
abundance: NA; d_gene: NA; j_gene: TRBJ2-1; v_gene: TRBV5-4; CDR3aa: CASSLEENRPYNEQFF; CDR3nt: TGTGCCAGCAGCTTGGAGGAAAATAGGCCCTACAATGAGCAGTTCTTC
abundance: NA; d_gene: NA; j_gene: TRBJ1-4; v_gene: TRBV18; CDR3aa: CASSPEGRTNEKLFF; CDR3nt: TGTGCCAGCTCACCCGAGGGGAGAACTAATGAAAAACTGTTTTTT
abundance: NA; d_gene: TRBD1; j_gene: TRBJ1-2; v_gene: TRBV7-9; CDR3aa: CASSSNFDRGYYGYTF; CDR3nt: TGTGCCAGCAGCTCAAACTTCGACAGGGGGTATTATGGCTACACCTTC
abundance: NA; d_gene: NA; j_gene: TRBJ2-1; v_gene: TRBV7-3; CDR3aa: CASSNNGAYNEQFF; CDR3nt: TGTGCCAGCAGCAACAATGGGGCATACAATGAGCAGTTCTTC
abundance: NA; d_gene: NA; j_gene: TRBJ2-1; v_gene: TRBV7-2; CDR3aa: CASSPIAGQAYNEQFF; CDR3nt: TGTGCCAGCAGCCCGATAGCGGGACAGGCCTACAATGAGCAGTTCTTC
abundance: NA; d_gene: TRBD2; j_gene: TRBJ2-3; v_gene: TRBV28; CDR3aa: CASSLRRESSTDTQYF; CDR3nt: TGTGCCAGCAGTTTACGGCGGGAGTCTAGCACAGATACGCAGTATTTT
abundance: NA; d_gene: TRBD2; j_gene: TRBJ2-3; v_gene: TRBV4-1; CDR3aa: CASRRLAGGRSSTDTQYF; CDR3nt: TGCGCCAGCAGGAGACTAGCGGGGGGCCGTAGTAGCACAGATACGCAGTATTTT
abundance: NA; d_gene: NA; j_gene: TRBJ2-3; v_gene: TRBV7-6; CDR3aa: CASSVQAGSADTQYF; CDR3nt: TGTGCCAGCAGCGTTCAGGCGGGAAGCGCAGATACGCAGTATTTT
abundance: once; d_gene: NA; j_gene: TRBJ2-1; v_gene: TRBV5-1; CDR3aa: CASSLDGQQTEQFF; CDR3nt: TGCGCCAGCAGCTTGGACGGACAGCAAACCGAGCAGTTCTTC
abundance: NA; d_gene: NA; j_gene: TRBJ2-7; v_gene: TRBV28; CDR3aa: CASTRHRPGPGEQYF; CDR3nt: TGTGCCAGCACCCGCCATCGCCCGGGGCCGGGCGAGCAGTACTTC
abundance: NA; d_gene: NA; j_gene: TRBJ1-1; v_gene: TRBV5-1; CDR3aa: CASSLGGGKTEAFF; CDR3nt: TGCGCCAGCAGCTTAGGGGGTGGGAAGACTGAAGCTTTCTTT
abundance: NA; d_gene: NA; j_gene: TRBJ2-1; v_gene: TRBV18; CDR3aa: CASSPPYNEQFF; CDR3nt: TGTGCCAGCTCACCCCCCTACAATGAGCAGTTCTTC
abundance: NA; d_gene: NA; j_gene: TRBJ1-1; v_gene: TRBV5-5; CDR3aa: CASSWVGTDLRAFF; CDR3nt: TGTGCCAGCAGCTGGGTGGGGACCGACCTTCGCGCTTTCTTT
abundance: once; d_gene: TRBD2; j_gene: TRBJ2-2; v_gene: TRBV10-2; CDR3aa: CATRGERGSTGELFF; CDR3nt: TGCGCCACCAGGGGAGAGCGGGGGTCCACCGGGGAGCTGTTTTTT